These T cell receptor beta chains were read from a single sample in a study of blood T cell repertoires in COVID-19. The protocol was immunoSEQ multiplex PCR, while the TCRdb copy is restricted to in-frame clones and leaves out a portion. Of about 160,000 clones in the sample, 70% to 85% were seen once. The specimen sequenced was peripheral blood. The receptors here all came from a woman older than 75 with acute or convalescent COVID-19. CDR3s include the opening cysteine and the closing phenylalanine or tryptophan. The order of the fields is V gene, clone size, J gene, D gene, CDR3 DNA, CDR3 protein. D genes are given only for firm matches. Size is stated for part of the rows, as once, few or many counts, or as a class when the clone is expanded.

V: TRBV14
size: .
J: TRBJ1-5
D: .
DNA: TGTGCCAGCAGCCAAACAGGGAACAATCAGCCCCAGCATTTT
CDR3: CASSQTGNNQPQHF

V: TRBV2
size: .
J: TRBJ2-7
D: TRBD1
DNA: TGTGCCAGCAGTGCCGGGACAGGTACCTACGAGCAGTACTTC
CDR3: CASSAGTGTYEQYF

V: TRBV5-1
size: .
J: TRBJ2-1
D: TRBD2
DNA: TGCGCCAGCAGGCTAGCGGGAGATAACCATGAGCAGTTCTTC
CDR3: CASRLAGDNHEQFF

V: TRBV27
size: .
J: TRBJ1-6
D: .
DNA: TGTGCCAGCACCAGAGGACAGTATAATTCACCCCTCCACTTT
CDR3: CASTRGQYNSPLHF

V: TRBV19
size: .
J: TRBJ1-1
D: .
DNA: TGTGCCAGTAGAGAACGCCTATCCCTTTATGAAGCTTTCTTT
CDR3: CASRERLSLYEAFF

V: TRBV7-9
size: once
J: TRBJ1-4
D: .
DNA: TGTGCCAGCAGCTTTTTAGCAACTAATGAAAAACTGTTTTTT
CDR3: CASSFLATNEKLFF

V: TRBV30
size: .
J: TRBJ2-7
D: TRBD2
DNA: TGTGCCTGGAGTTTTGTCGGTTGGCAATTCGGGGGACTAGCCAACTCCTACGAGCAGTACTTC
CDR3: CAWSFVGWQFGGLANSYEQYF

V: TRBV2
size: once
J: TRBJ1-1
D: .
DNA: TGTGCCAGCAGCTACACTGAAGCTTTCTTT
CDR3: CASSYTEAFF

V: TRBV6-5
size: .
J: TRBJ2-7
D: .
DNA: TGTGCCAGCAGTTACCAGCGCCTTAGCTCCTACGAGCAGTACTTC
CDR3: CASSYQRLSSYEQYF

V: TRBV7-6
size: .
J: TRBJ2-1
D: .
DNA: TGTGCCAGCAGCTCAGGAGGGCCACCTCCGCAGTTCTTC
CDR3: CASSSGGPPPQFF

V: TRBV5-1
size: .
J: TRBJ1-1
D: .
DNA: TGCGCCAGCAGCCCCCGGCAGGGGTTGAGATCTGAAGCTTTCTTT
CDR3: CASSPRQGLRSEAFF

V: TRBV27
size: .
J: TRBJ2-7
D: TRBD2
DNA: TGTGCCAGCAGTTTGAGGGCTTTAGCGGGAGGGGAGCAGTACTTC
CDR3: CASSLRALAGGEQYF

V: TRBV10-3
size: .
J: TRBJ1-4
D: .
DNA: TGTGCCACTAGACGGGGGACCGAGGAAAAACTGTTTTTT
CDR3: CATRRGTEEKLFF

V: TRBV12-3/TRBV12-4
size: .
J: TRBJ2-1
D: TRBD1
DNA: TGTGCCAGCACCCCAGGACAGGTTCAGTTCTTC
CDR3: CASTPGQVQFF

V: TRBV7-2
size: .
J: TRBJ1-1
D: TRBD1
DNA: TGTGCCAGCAGCTTAGGCCCTGACAGGGGGGCTTTCTTT
CDR3: CASSLGPDRGAFF

V: TRBV6-5
size: .
J: TRBJ1-1
D: .
DNA: TGTGCCAGCAGCGTTGGGCCAAACACTGAAGCTTTCTTT
CDR3: CASSVGPNTEAFF

V: TRBV4-1
size: .
J: TRBJ1-6
D: .
DNA: TGCGCCAGCAGCCAGGGGGCTGCGGATTCACCCCTCCACTTT
CDR3: CASSQGAADSPLHF

V: TRBV19
size: .
J: TRBJ2-3
D: TRBD2
DNA: TGTGCCAGTAGTCCCACTAGCGGGAGAAGCACAGATACGCAGTATTTT
CDR3: CASSPTSGRSTDTQYF

V: TRBV18
size: .
J: TRBJ1-2
D: TRBD1
DNA: TGTGCCAGCTCACCAGGGACAGCTAACTATGGCTACACCTTC
CDR3: CASSPGTANYGYTF

V: TRBV30
size: .
J: TRBJ1-1
D: .
DNA: TGTGCCTGGAGTGCTCGGACAGTTAACACTGAAGCTTTCTTT
CDR3: CAWSARTVNTEAFF

V: TRBV6-2/TRBV6-3
size: .
J: TRBJ1-4
D: .
DNA: TGTGCCAGCAGTTTAAGACAGACTTCAACTAATGAAAAACTGTTTTTT
CDR3: CASSLRQTSTNEKLFF

V: TRBV20-1
size: .
J: TRBJ1-3
D: .
DNA: TGCAGTGCTCGTGGGGCAGGGGATTCTGGAAACACCATATATTTT
CDR3: CSARGAGDSGNTIYF

V: TRBV3-1/TRBV3-2
size: .
J: TRBJ1-1
D: .
DNA: TGTGCCAGCAGTTCCTCAGAGAACACTGAAGCTTTCTTT
CDR3: CASSSSENTEAFF

V: TRBV7-2
size: once
J: TRBJ1-1
D: TRBD1
DNA: TGTGCCAGCAGCTTCCGGACAGGGGCGGTCACTGAAGCTTTCTTT
CDR3: CASSFRTGAVTEAFF

V: TRBV30
size: .
J: TRBJ2-3
D: .
DNA: TGTGCCTGGGCTGACGGAGCGAGTAGCACAGATACGCAGTATTTT
CDR3: CAWADGASSTDTQYF